This is a list of T cell receptor beta chains from one sample in a study of technical replicates of blood from a handful of donors. TCRdb's copy holds only in-frame clones and misses some; the assay was immunoSEQ multiplex PCR. The table records about 56,000 clones, 90% to 95% of them present only once. The sample consisted of PBMCs. The receptors shown here come from a human donor in good health. Some clones in this sample may be carry-over from other donors' samples. Each CDR3 is given with its conserved first and last residue. The D gene is left open where the match is weak. A clone size is listed for some rows: how often the clone was seen (once, few, many), or a class if it is expanded.

V gene: TRBV30
D gene: -
J gene: TRBJ1-5
clone size: -
CDR3 length: 15
CDR3 DNA: TGTGCCTGGAGAGGCCGGGGGGGAAGCAATCAGCCCCAGCATTTT
CDR3 protein: CAWRGRGGSNQPQHF

V gene: TRBV13
D gene: -
J gene: TRBJ2-1
clone size: -
CDR3 length: 17
CDR3 DNA: TGTGCCAGCAGCTTAGTCATCGGGGGGCCCACCGTGAATGAGCAGTTCTTC
CDR3 protein: CASSLVIGGPTVNEQFF

V gene: TRBV7-9
D gene: -
J gene: TRBJ2-1
clone size: -
CDR3 length: 13
CDR3 DNA: TGTGCCAGCAGCTCACAGGGTTCCAATGAGCAGTTCTTC
CDR3 protein: CASSSQGSNEQFF

V gene: TRBV9
D gene: TRBD2
J gene: TRBJ2-2
clone size: -
CDR3 length: 17
CDR3 DNA: TGTGCCAGCAGCGAGTCTCGTGTGACTAGCGGGAGCCGGGAGCTGTTTTTT
CDR3 protein: CASSESRVTSGSRELFF

V gene: TRBV19
D gene: TRBD1
J gene: TRBJ1-1
clone size: -
CDR3 length: 16
CDR3 DNA: TGTGCCAGTAGACTACAAGGGGGCGTAATGAACACTGAAGCTTTCTTT
CDR3 protein: CASRLQGGVMNTEAFF

V gene: TRBV25-1
D gene: TRBD1
J gene: TRBJ1-6
clone size: -
CDR3 length: 14
CDR3 DNA: TGTGCCAGCAGTCCGACAGGGGTTAATTCACCCCTCCACTTT
CDR3 protein: CASSPTGVNSPLHF

V gene: TRBV7-2
D gene: -
J gene: TRBJ2-1
clone size: -
CDR3 length: 15
CDR3 DNA: TGTGCCAGCAGCCCTCGGGGAGGATTGGGGAGTGAGCAGTTCTTC
CDR3 protein: CASSPRGGLGSEQFF

V gene: TRBV30
D gene: TRBD1
J gene: TRBJ2-3
clone size: once
CDR3 length: 15
CDR3 DNA: TGTGCCTGGAGTGTACTGACAGGGGGCCCAGATACGCAGTATTTT
CDR3 protein: CAWSVLTGGPDTQYF

V gene: TRBV7-9
D gene: TRBD1
J gene: TRBJ2-7
clone size: -
CDR3 length: 16
CDR3 DNA: TGTGCCAGCAGCTCCCGGGACAGGGGGATCACCTACGAGCAGTACTTC
CDR3 protein: CASSSRDRGITYEQYF

V gene: TRBV7-6
D gene: -
J gene: TRBJ1-5
clone size: -
CDR3 length: 13
CDR3 DNA: TGTGCCAGCAGCCTAGGGCACAATCAGCCCCAGCATTTT
CDR3 protein: CASSLGHNQPQHF

V gene: TRBV9
D gene: -
J gene: TRBJ2-1
clone size: once
CDR3 length: 16
CDR3 DNA: TGTGCCAGCAGCTGGGGGGGCCGCAGCTCCTACAATGAGCAGTTCTTC
CDR3 protein: CASSWGGRSSYNEQFF

V gene: TRBV15
D gene: -
J gene: TRBJ1-5
clone size: -
CDR3 length: 15
CDR3 DNA: TGTGCCACCAGCAGAGACCAGGGGAACAATCAGCCCCAGCATTTT
CDR3 protein: CATSRDQGNNQPQHF

V gene: TRBV7-9
D gene: -
J gene: TRBJ1-4
clone size: -
CDR3 length: 14
CDR3 DNA: TGTGCCAGCAGCTCCAGGGCGGCTAATGAAAAACTGTTTTTT
CDR3 protein: CASSSRAANEKLFF

V gene: TRBV6-5
D gene: -
J gene: TRBJ1-2
clone size: few
CDR3 length: 13
CDR3 DNA: TGTGCCAGCAGTTACCGACAGAACTATGGCTACACCTTC
CDR3 protein: CASSYRQNYGYTF

V gene: TRBV11-2
D gene: TRBD2
J gene: TRBJ2-6
clone size: -
CDR3 length: 17
CDR3 DNA: TGTGCCAGCAGGGGCGGGGGGGCCTCGTCTGGGGCCAACGTCCTGACTTTC
CDR3 protein: CASRGGGASSGANVLTF

V gene: TRBV28
D gene: TRBD1
J gene: TRBJ2-7
clone size: -
CDR3 length: 11
CDR3 DNA: TGTGCCAGCAGTTCCGGGACAGCTGAGTACTTC
CDR3 protein: CASSSGTAEYF

V gene: TRBV2
D gene: -
J gene: TRBJ1-2
clone size: -
CDR3 length: 13
CDR3 DNA: TGTGCCAGCATGGCCCTCTTTAACTATGGCTACACCTTC
CDR3 protein: CASMALFNYGYTF

V gene: TRBV6-5
D gene: TRBD2
J gene: TRBJ2-1
clone size: -
CDR3 length: 15
CDR3 DNA: TGTGCCAGCAGTGTGACTAGCGGGACCGACAGTGAGCAGTTCTTC
CDR3 protein: CASSVTSGTDSEQFF

V gene: TRBV6-5
D gene: TRBD2
J gene: TRBJ2-3
clone size: -
CDR3 length: 13
CDR3 DNA: TGTGCCAGCAGGACCGGGAGGTCAGATACGCAGTATTTT
CDR3 protein: CASRTGRSDTQYF

V gene: TRBV7-2
D gene: -
J gene: TRBJ2-7
clone size: -
CDR3 length: 14
CDR3 DNA: TGTGCCAGCAGCTTAGGGACGAAAGGGGGCGAGCAGTACTTC
CDR3 protein: CASSLGTKGGEQYF

V gene: TRBV6-1
D gene: TRBD1
J gene: TRBJ1-5
clone size: -
CDR3 length: 13
CDR3 DNA: TGTGCCAGCAGAACAGGGGCGGCTCAGCCCCAGCATTTT
CDR3 protein: CASRTGAAQPQHF

V gene: TRBV6-5
D gene: TRBD2
J gene: TRBJ2-5
clone size: -
CDR3 length: 15
CDR3 DNA: TGTGCCAGCAGTTATTCAGGACTAGGACAAGAGACCCAGTACTTC
CDR3 protein: CASSYSGLGQETQYF

V gene: TRBV10-3
D gene: TRBD2
J gene: TRBJ2-3
clone size: -
CDR3 length: 15
CDR3 DNA: TGTGCCATCAGTGATGGCGGGGGGTCCGAAGATACGCAGTATTTT
CDR3 protein: CAISDGGGSEDTQYF

V gene: TRBV7-2
D gene: TRBD2
J gene: TRBJ2-1
clone size: -
CDR3 length: 15
CDR3 DNA: TGTGCCAGCAGCCAACCCGGGACTAGCAACAATGAGCAGTTCTTC
CDR3 protein: CASSQPGTSNNEQFF

V gene: TRBV6-5
D gene: -
J gene: TRBJ2-5
clone size: -
CDR3 length: 15
CDR3 DNA: TGTGCCAGCAGTTACTCGGGCAGAACCCAAGAGACCCAGTACTTC
CDR3 protein: CASSYSGRTQETQYF

V gene: TRBV4-2
D gene: TRBD2
J gene: TRBJ2-5
clone size: -
CDR3 length: 15
CDR3 DNA: TGTGCCAGCAGCCAATATAGCGGGGTTCAAGAGACCCAGTACTTC
CDR3 protein: CASSQYSGVQETQYF

V gene: TRBV2
D gene: TRBD1
J gene: TRBJ2-1
clone size: -
CDR3 length: 12
CDR3 DNA: TGTGCCAGCGGGACAGGGGTCAATGAGCAGTTCTTC
CDR3 protein: CASGTGVNEQFF

V gene: TRBV6-6
D gene: TRBD2
J gene: TRBJ2-2
clone size: -
CDR3 length: 16
CDR3 DNA: TGTGCCAGCAGTGCCCGGTTGTGGGGGGGAGTCGGGGAGCTGTTTTTT
CDR3 protein: CASSARLWGGVGELFF

V gene: TRBV7-2
D gene: -
J gene: TRBJ1-1
clone size: -
CDR3 length: 12
CDR3 DNA: TGTGCCAGCAGCTTAGAAGGTACAGGGGCTTTCTTT
CDR3 protein: CASSLEGTGAFF

V gene: TRBV7-2
D gene: TRBD1
J gene: TRBJ2-5
clone size: once
CDR3 length: 16
CDR3 DNA: TGTGCCAGCAGCCCACCAGGACAGGGGCCAGCAGAGACCCAGTACTTC
CDR3 protein: CASSPPGQGPAETQYF

V gene: TRBV29-1
D gene: -
J gene: TRBJ1-2
clone size: -
CDR3 length: 12
CDR3 DNA: TGCAGCGTTTCTCAGGGTAGCTATGGCTACACCTTC
CDR3 protein: CSVSQGSYGYTF

V gene: TRBV29-1
D gene: TRBD1
J gene: TRBJ2-7
clone size: -
CDR3 length: 12
CDR3 DNA: TGCAGCGGAGGGACAGGGGGCTACGAGCAGTACTTC
CDR3 protein: CSGGTGGYEQYF

V gene: TRBV2
D gene: -
J gene: TRBJ1-1
clone size: -
CDR3 length: 13
CDR3 DNA: TGTGCCAGCAGCACAGGACGGGACACTGAAGCTTTCTTT
CDR3 protein: CASSTGRDTEAFF

V gene: TRBV7-9
D gene: TRBD2
J gene: TRBJ2-1
clone size: -
CDR3 length: 15
CDR3 DNA: TGTGCCAGCAGCCTAGCGGGGACTACAGTTAATGAGCAGTTCTTC
CDR3 protein: CASSLAGTTVNEQFF

V gene: TRBV9
D gene: TRBD2
J gene: TRBJ2-5
clone size: -
CDR3 length: 16
CDR3 DNA: TGTGCCAGCAGCGTGGAGGGACTAGCGGGGCAAGAGACCCAGTACTTC
CDR3 protein: CASSVEGLAGQETQYF

V gene: TRBV19
D gene: TRBD2
J gene: TRBJ2-5
clone size: -
CDR3 length: 16
CDR3 DNA: TGTGCCAGTAGTTGGACTAGCGGGGGGATGGGAGAGACCCAGTACTTC
CDR3 protein: CASSWTSGGMGETQYF

V gene: TRBV5-6
D gene: -
J gene: TRBJ1-3
clone size: -
CDR3 length: 16
CDR3 DNA: TGTGCCAGCAGCTTGGACACGGGCCGCACGAGGGCGGGAGTTCTTTTT
CDR3 protein: CASSLDTGRTRAGVLF

V gene: TRBV15
D gene: -
J gene: TRBJ1-5
clone size: -
CDR3 length: 15
CDR3 DNA: TGTGCCACCAGCAGGGGGGCCCAGAGCAATCAGCCCCAGCATTTT
CDR3 protein: CATSRGAQSNQPQHF

V gene: TRBV30
D gene: TRBD1
J gene: TRBJ2-2
clone size: -
CDR3 length: 15
CDR3 DNA: TGTGCCTGGATTACCGGGACAGGGGGGACCGGGGAGCTGTTTTTT
CDR3 protein: CAWITGTGGTGELFF

V gene: TRBV7-9
D gene: -
J gene: TRBJ2-2
clone size: -
CDR3 length: 17
CDR3 DNA: TGTGCCAGCAGCTCTCGGGGGACTTCCCCGAACACCGGGGAGCTGTTTTTT
CDR3 protein: CASSSRGTSPNTGELFF

V gene: TRBV11-2
D gene: TRBD2
J gene: TRBJ2-1
clone size: -
CDR3 length: 12
CDR3 DNA: TGTGCCAGCAGCTTAGGGACTAGCGGGCAGTTCTTC
CDR3 protein: CASSLGTSGQFF

V gene: TRBV7-9
D gene: -
J gene: TRBJ2-7
clone size: once
CDR3 length: 15
CDR3 DNA: TGTGCCAGCAGCGCGTGGGAGGGGGGAACCTACGAGCAGTACTTC
CDR3 protein: CASSAWEGGTYEQYF